The TCR beta chain described here comes from a study of T cell responses to AZD1222 COVID-19 vaccine. This CDR3 comprises 16 residues. Germline lookup yields CDR1 LNHDA and CDR2 SQIVND (reference sequence). V was clipped by 6 bases and J by 5 bases, with 22 bases between them. Clones were read by immunoSEQ multiplex PCR, and TCRdb kept only the in-frame ones, dropping some. The sample yields more than 85,000 clones, about 87% seen once. V is TRBV19 and J is TRBJ1-1; maybe TRBD1 (5 bases). The sequence was collected from an adult in good health. Specimen: peripheral blood, collected on day 0 of AZD1222 vaccination. CDR3 sequence (DNA): TGTGCCAGTAGCTCCCCCCAAGGGGTGGGGAGGACTGAAGCTTTCTTT. It is translated as CASSSPQGVGRTEAFF.